Listed below are T cell receptor beta chains from one sample, sequenced in a study of prognosis after radiotherapy for stage I lung cancer. MiXCR was run by TCRdb on the multiplex PCR reads, yielding one entry per CDR3 protein. The table records some 38,000 distinct CDR3 sequences, roughly 24% of them present only once. Sample: PBMCs, taken before or after stereotactic body radiation therapy (not recorded which). The receptors here all came from a donor over 45 with non-small cell lung cancer. The CDR3 runs from the conserved cysteine through the conserved F or W. The order of the fields is D gene, J gene, clone size, V gene, CDR3 length, CDR3 DNA, CDR3 protein. A D gene is named only where the DNA matches it firmly. Expanded clones are given a class, and other clones once, few, many or no size at all.

. TRBJ2-5 many TRBV30 13 TGTGCCTGGAGGTCGGGCAGGCAAGAGACCCAGTACTTC CAWRSGRQETQYF
. TRBJ2-6 many TRBV7-9 16 TGTGCCAGCAGCGGGATGGAGGGGGGAGGGGCCAACGTCCTGACTTTC CASSGMEGGGANVLTF
. TRBJ2-3 many TRBV2 16 TGTGCCAGCTCACCACTACTAGGAACGGGGACAGATACGCAGTATTTT CASSPLLGTGTDTQYF
. TRBJ1-6 . TRBV27 11 TGTGCCAGGGCGAGTGTTTCACCCCTCCACTTT CARASVSPLHF
TRBD2 TRBJ2-3 many TRBV12-3/TRBV12-4 14 TGTGCCAGCAGTTTTCTAGCGGGGGCCGATACGCAGTATTTT CASSFLAGADTQYF
. TRBJ1-5 . TRBV27 17 TGTGCCAGCAGTACCGATAGGGGGGGCAGGGGCAATCAGCCCCAGCATTTT CASSTDRGGRGNQPQHF
. TRBJ1-5 . TRBV30 16 TGTGCCTGGAGTGTAAAGACCCCGAGGAGCAATCAGCCCCAGCATTTT CAWSVKTPRSNQPQHF
. TRBJ1-1 many TRBV5-1 15 TGCGCCAGCAGTTTTGGTGGCCTTGATAGCACTGAAGCTTTCTTT CASSFGGLDSTEAFF
. TRBJ1-1 many TRBV20-1 17 TGCAGTGCTAGGGAAGAGGAGGCCGCCTGGTGGAACACTGAAGCTTTCTTT CSAREEEAAWWNTEAFF
. TRBJ2-2 many TRBV3-1 18 TGTGCCAGCAGCCAAGGGTACCCTTCCGGGACCAATCCCGGGGAGCTGTTTTTT CASSQGYPSGTNPGELFF
TRBD2 TRBJ2-3 . TRBV20-1 16 TGCAGTGGGTCTAAGCGCGGCGGGGGGGCCCCGGATACGCAGTATTTT CSGSKRGGGAPDTQYF
. TRBJ1-5 many TRBV29-1 13 TGCAGCGTTGGAGGCTCCGGGACAACCACCCAGCATTTT CSVGGSGTTTQHF
. TRBJ2-3 many TRBV6-1 11 TGTGCCACCGAACTAAAAGATACGCAGTATTTT CATELKDTQYF
. TRBJ2-7 many TRBV7-8 15 TGTGCCAGCAGCTTATCGAACAGGGATCAGGGCGAGCAGTACTTC CASSLSNRDQGEQYF
TRBD1 TRBJ1-2 . TRBV20-1 13 TGCAGTGCTCCCACAGGGGGGAACTATGGCTACACCTTC CSAPTGGNYGYTF
. TRBJ1-1 many TRBV20-1 14 TGCAGTGCTCCCGGGGATTCGGCGGGCACTGAAGCTTTCTTT CSAPGDSAGTEAFF
TRBD2 TRBJ2-1 many TRBV13 17 TGTGCCAGCAGCTTAGATGCTGGACTAGCGGGAGACAATGAGCAGTTCTTC CASSLDAGLAGDNEQFF
. TRBJ2-7 many TRBV15 16 TGTGCCACCAGCAAAGGCCGTGAAGGACTGAACTACGAGCAGTACTTC CATSKGREGLNYEQYF
. TRBJ1-3 many TRBV12-3/TRBV12-4 12 TGTGCCAGCTCAGTGGAGGGAAACACCATATATTTT CASSVEGNTIYF
. TRBJ1-1 . TRBV19 11 TGTGCCAGTAGTATCGGATATAAGGCTTTCTTT CASSIGYKAFF
. TRBJ1-1 . TRBV28 16 TGTGCCAGCAGTTACATAAAGACAGTTCGTAGTCTAGAAGCTTTCTTT CASSYIKTVRSLEAFF
TRBD1 TRBJ1-2 . TRBV19 16 TGTGTCAGTAGTTCAATTCCGGGACAGGGCTTCGATGGCTACACCTTC CVSSSIPGQGFDGYTF
. TRBJ1-5 many TRBV2 14 TGTGCCAGCCGAGGGGTTGTCGGGACTCAGCCCCAGCATTTT CASRGVVGTQPQHF